This T cell receptor (beta chain) was sequenced for a study of cytomegalovirus exposure and HLA in healthy donors. For the study at large: A subsequent analysis stated that the 120 validation repertoires were run on the same platform as the 600 to 750 first-cohort repertoires. The study's findings and limits: There were under 200 TCR beta chains listed as cytomegalovirus-associated. Reported performance of the classifier showed diagnosis of cytomegalovirus status with high specificity and sensitivity. Most TCR sequences were rare, but some public TCRs occurred in many donors.

Assay: immunoSEQ multiplex PCR; the TCRdb copy retains only in-frame clones and omits some. The profile shows 130,000 or so clones, about 87% of them singletons. In the case of this clone: Its antigen is as yet unknown.

Sequencing was done on a sample of PBMCs. The source of this sequence is a woman between 18 and 30 years old in good health and CMV-seronegative.

The CDR3 DNA reads as TGTGCCAGCAGCTTCCAACAGGGGGAGAACACTGAAGCTTTCTTT. It yields the protein CASSFQQGENTEAFF. This chain uses TRBV11-3 with TRBJ1-1, with 8 bases that match TRBD1. The V gene's germline CDR1 is SGHNT and CDR2 YENEEA. The CDR3 sequence is 15 residues long. V dropped 3 bases and J dropped 1; count of bases not matched to a gene: 4.